The 10 T cell receptor beta chains presented below share a single source sample, sequenced in a study of blood T cell repertoires in COVID-19 (dated by TCRdb to about 2020). Library preparation employed the immunoSEQ multiplex PCR assay. Sourced from immuneACCESS, this table was stored by TCRdb with only in-frame sequences that have V and J called. A share of the clones is absent; for the studies checked, an unresolved V gene accounts for under half, and the remainder has no known explanation. The sample table lists 250,000 to 300,000 clones, 80% to 95% of them with a count of one. Of the sample, approximately 2.1% is held by the ten largest clones. Material: peripheral blood. The receptors stem from a woman aged 30 to 39 with COVID-19, enrolled during active disease.

The chain carries TRBV28 and TRBJ1-5, with D uncertain. This CDR3 spans 14 amino acids. Germline loops: CDR1 MDHEN, CDR2 SYDVKM. V lost 6 bases to trimming and J lost 1 base, with 10 bases between them. CDR3 bases: TGTGCCAGCAGGGGAGTAGGAAGCAATCAGCCCCAGCATTTT. This encodes CASRGVGSNQPQHF.

The chain is built from TRBV5-4 and TRBJ2-7; TRBD2 is a possible D gene (6 bases). V lost 3 bases to trimming and J lost 7 bases, with 17 bases between them. The germline V gene encodes CDR1 SGHNT and CDR2 YYREEE (reference sequence). The CDR3 extends over 14 amino acids. The CDR3, as DNA: TGTGCCAGCAGCTCGGGACTCGCGAGAGATGAGCAGTACTTC. It is translated as CASSSGLARDEQYF.

The V and J genes are TRBV28 and TRBJ1-5; possible D gene TRBD1, 5 bases. The CDR3 has 13 residues. V lost 4 bases and J lost 7, with 11 bases in between. The germline V gene encodes CDR1 MDHEN and CDR2 SYDVKM. The DNA of the CDR3 is TGTGCCAGCAGTTGGGGGGAGGACCAGCCCCAGCATTTT. Residues: CASSWGEDQPQHF. The full variable domain, completed using reference TRBV28 and TRBJ1-5, is DVKVTQSSRYLVKRTGEKVFLECVQDMDHENMFWYRQDPGLGLRLIYFSYDVKMKEKGDIPEGYSVSREKKERFSLILESASTNQTSMYLCASSWGEDQPQHFGDGTRLSIL.

This chain links TRBV4-1 with TRBJ2-1, with D hard to call. This CDR3 has 14 amino acids. The ends were cut back, 3 bases at V and 4 bases at J, with 10 bases in the middle. CDR1 MGHRA and CDR2 YSYEKL come from the germline V gene. This CDR3 is CASSQTDRYNEQFF. The CDR3 DNA reads as TGCGCCAGCAGCCAGACTGACCGTTACAATGAGCAGTTCTTC.

V and J are TRBV5-1 and TRBJ2-5, with 7 nucleotides matching TRBD2. The length of the CDR3 is 15 residues. Germline trimming cut 0 bases from V and 2 bases from J; bases unmatched to any gene: 4. Germline V CDR1 and CDR2: SGHRS, YFSETQ. CDR3 amino acids: CASSLGLAIQETQYF. In DNA form, the CDR3 reads TGCGCCAGCAGCTTGGGACTAGCTATACAAGAGACCCAGTACTTC. Full variable domain (missing parts from reference TRBV5-1 and TRBJ2-5): KAGVTQTPRYLIKTRGQQVTLSCSPISGHRSVSWYQQTPGQGLQFLFEYFSETQRNKGNFPGRFSGRQFSNSRSEMNVSTLELGDSALYLCASSLGLAIQETQYFGPGTRLLVL.

This rearrangement joins TRBV11-2 to TRBJ1-1; TRBD1 agrees at 8 bases. V was clipped by 2 bases and J by 0 bases; unmatched bases: 8. CDR3 size: 17 residues. The germline gives CDR1 SGHAT, CDR2 FQNNGV. The CDR3 DNA is TGTGCCAGCAGCTTAACCGGGACAGGTTACATGAACACTGAAGCTTTCTTT. It specifies CASSLTGTGYMNTEAFF.

The V call is TRBV18, the J call TRBJ2-1; a possible D gene is TRBD2 (5 bases). Germline V gene sequence: CDR1 KGHSH, CDR2 LQKENI. This CDR3 region has 15 residues. V was clipped by 1 base and J by 9 bases, with 16 bases between them. CDR3 sequence (DNA): TGTGCCAGCTCACCACGGACTCGGGTAGAGGGTGAGCAGTTCTTC. This translates into CASSPRTRVEGEQFF.

This clone was picked up one time. The chain uses TRBV7-8 and TRBJ2-2; D is unresolved. Trimming removed 1 base from V and 4 bases from J, with 4 bases in between. The CDR3 spans 13 residues. Germline CDR1 reads SGHVS; CDR2 reads FQNEAQ. The CDR3 nucleotides are TGTGCCAGCAGCTTAGTACTCACCGGGGAGCTGTTTTTT. Translation: CASSLVLTGELFF.

The CDR3 DNA is TGTGCCAGTAGTATTTCCCGGACAGGTAGGGGGGCCCTGGAGACCCAGTACTTC. Protein product: CASSISRTGRGALETQYF. The chain uses TRBV19 and TRBJ2-5; possibly TRBD1 for D (7 bases). Between the trimmed V and J ends, which lost 3 bases and 5 bases, there was a span of 25 bases. There are 18 residues in the CDR3. Looked up from germline, CDR1 is LNHDA and CDR2 is SQIVND (reference sequence).

The V call is TRBV19, the J call TRBJ2-1; 8 nucleotides line up with TRBD1. V trimming: 3 bases; J trimming: 6 bases; junction bases outside the gene matches: 7. Germline V gene sequence: CDR1 LNHDA, CDR2 SQIVND (reference sequence). The CDR3 has 15 residues. CDR3 sequence (DNA): TGTGCCAGTAGTATGAGTGACAGGGGAGTCAATGAGCAGTTCTTC. Protein: CASSMSDRGVNEQFF.